Listed below are T cell receptor beta chains from one sample, sequenced in a study of CD8 T cells in ankylosing spondylitis. TCRdb called the 5' RACE reads again in MiXCR, with one record for every CDR3 protein. This repertoire shows under 200,000 distinct CDR3 sequences, roughly 10% found once; its top ten account for almost 30%. Sequencing input: blood, either unsorted or a sorted T cell fraction (not recorded which). The receptors shown here come from a male donor with ankylosing spondylitis or in good health (not recorded which). Each CDR3 is given with its conserved first and last residue. Each record gives: D gene, J gene, V gene, clone size, CDR3 DNA, CDR3 protein. The D gene is left open where the match is weak. Rows may omit the clone size; those that give it use once, few, many or a size class.

>.|TRBJ1-4|TRBV4-1|.
TGCGCGGCGGGGGGAGCCACTAATGAAAAACTGTTTTTT
CAAGGATNEKLFF
>TRBD2|TRBJ2-1|TRBV15|.
TGTGCCACCAGCAGAGTCAAGGCGGGAGGATTATACAATGAGCAGTTCTTC
CATSRVKAGGLYNEQFF
>.|TRBJ2-3|TRBV5-1|many
TGCGCCAGCAGCTTGGGACAGGGAGGCATCACAGATACGCAGTATTTT
CASSLGQGGITDTQYF
>.|TRBJ2-7|TRBV20-1|.
TGCAGTGCTAGAGATCGCGCACATTTGACCTACGAGCAGTACTTC
CSARDRAHLTYEQYF
>TRBD1|TRBJ2-7|TRBV6-5|.
TGTGCCAGCAGTTCCTCAACCGGGACAGGGGAGCCCTACGAGCAGTACTTC
CASSSSTGTGEPYEQYF
>.|TRBJ1-5|TRBV19|many
TGTGCCAGTAGAACAGGTAGCAATCAGCCCCAGCATTTT
CASRTGSNQPQHF
>.|TRBJ1-1|TRBV7-7|many
TGTGCCAGCAGCTCCCCAGTCGGCCTGAACACTGAAGCTTTCTTT
CASSSPVGLNTEAFF
>.|TRBJ2-1|TRBV6-2/TRBV6-3|many
TGTGCCAGCAGTCTCCGAAAGGCCAATGAGCAGTTCTTC
CASSLRKANEQFF
>.|TRBJ1-5|TRBV30|few
TGTGCCTGGAGTGGGACAGCGGTTAATCAGCCCCAGCATTTT
CAWSGTAVNQPQHF
>TRBD1|TRBJ1-5|TRBV10-3|many
TGTGCCATCAGTCCGGGACAGGGAGATCAGCCCCAGCATTTT
CAISPGQGDQPQHF
>.|TRBJ1-2|TRBV21-1|many
TGTGCCAGCCCCAAGGGGGAAATAGATGGCTACACCTTC
CASPKGEIDGYTF
>.|TRBJ2-1|TRBV3-1|many
TGTGCCAGCAGCCAGGCGAGACGCGAGCAGTTCTTC
CASSQARREQFF
>.|TRBJ2-7|TRBV7-2|few
TGTGCCAGCAGCTTATTTCTTGGTTCCTACGAGCAGTACTTC
CASSLFLGSYEQYF
>.|TRBJ1-2|TRBV6-5|many
TGTGCCAGCAGTTCACAGGGAGCTAGATATGGCTACACCTTC
CASSSQGARYGYTF
>.|TRBJ2-5|TRBV12-3/TRBV12-4|many
TGTGCCAGCAGCCCCTTTAGAGGGGAGACCCAGTACTTC
CASSPFRGETQYF
>TRBD2|TRBJ2-5|TRBV9|many
TGTGCCAGCAGCGTTGGACTAGCGGGCTCCGTAGAGACCCAGTACTTC
CASSVGLAGSVETQYF
>TRBD1|TRBJ1-3|TRBV5-1|many
TGCGCCAGCAGCTGGGACAGCGGAAACACCATATATTTT
CASSWDSGNTIYF
>TRBD2|TRBJ2-3|TRBV5-5|many
TGTGCCAGCAGCCCGTTACCTGGGACTAGCGTAACAGATACGCAGTATTTT
CASSPLPGTSVTDTQYF
>TRBD1|TRBJ1-4|TRBV20-1|.
TGCAGTGCTAGTGGACAGGGGAATGAAAAACTGTTTTTT
CSASGQGNEKLFF
>.|TRBJ1-2|TRBV7-9|.
TGTGCCAGCAGCTTAGGGGAGAAGGGATATGGCTACACCTTC
CASSLGEKGYGYTF
>TRBD1|TRBJ2-5|TRBV27|many
TGTGCCAGCAGAAGACAGGGACAGGTCGGAGAGACCCAGTACTTC
CASRRQGQVGETQYF
>TRBD2|TRBJ2-1|TRBV27|many
TGTGCCAGCAGTCCTGACAAGGTAGCGGGAGGAAATGAGCAGTTCTTC
CASSPDKVAGGNEQFF
>TRBD1|TRBJ2-7|TRBV6-1|many
TGTGCCAGCAGTAGACAGGGGGGGGATTCTTTCTACGAGCAGTACTTC
CASSRQGGDSFYEQYF
>TRBD1|TRBJ2-7|TRBV7-9|.
TGTGCCAGCAGCCCCTGGCGGGACAGGGACCCCTACGAGCAGTACTTC
CASSPWRDRDPYEQYF
>TRBD2|TRBJ2-1|TRBV4-2|.
TGTGCCAGCAGCCAAGAACCTTTACTAGCGGGGGGGTTTCCCTACAATGAGCAGTTCTTC
CASSQEPLLAGGFPYNEQFF
>.|TRBJ2-7|TRBV11-2|.
TGTGCCAGCAGCTTGTCCGGTGCGAGCTCCTACGAGCAGTACTTC
CASSLSGASSYEQYF
>TRBD1|TRBJ2-3|TRBV15|.
TGTGCCACCAGCAGGGACAGGGTGGGCACAGATACGCAGTATTTT
CATSRDRVGTDTQYF
>TRBD2|TRBJ2-5|TRBV12-3/TRBV12-4|.
TGTGCCAGCACCCTTAGCGGGGTTGAGGAGACCCAGTACTTC
CASTLSGVEETQYF
>.|TRBJ1-2|TRBV18|.
TGTGCCAGCTCACGCCGGGGGGGGCAGAACTATGGCTACACCTTC
CASSRRGGQNYGYTF
>.|TRBJ1-5|TRBV7-2|.
TGTGCCATCAGCCGGGATCCCGGGACAAGGGAACAGCCCCAGCATTTT
CAISRDPGTREQPQHF
>TRBD2|TRBJ2-7|TRBV5-1|many
TGCGCCAGCAGCCAGGCCCTAGCGGGATTAGACGAGCAGTACTTC
CASSQALAGLDEQYF
>TRBD1|TRBJ2-2|TRBV9|.
TGTGCCAGCTCCGGGACAGGGGCCTACACCGGGGAGCTGTTTTTT
CASSGTGAYTGELFF
>.|TRBJ2-2|TRBV7-2|.
TGTGCCAGCAGCCAAAGTGGGGCCGGGGAGCTGTTTTTT
CASSQSGAGELFF
>.|TRBJ2-1|TRBV12-3/TRBV12-4|many
TGTGCCAGCAGTTACTCCAGGCTAGCGAGAAACAATGAGCAGTTCTTC
CASSYSRLARNNEQFF
>TRBD2|TRBJ2-3|TRBV11-2|.
TGTGCCAGCAGCTCGGGGGGGAGATCCATTGGGACGTCCCTTAGGTATACGCAGTATTTT
CASSSGGRSIGTSLRYTQYF
>.|TRBJ1-2|TRBV12-3/TRBV12-4|many
TGTGCCAGCAGTAGGAGCACAGGATCCTATGGCTACACCTTC
CASSRSTGSYGYTF
>.|TRBJ2-2|TRBV5-1|many
TGCGCCAGCAGGCTCCAGGGAGGAAACACCGGGGAGCTGTTTTTT
CASRLQGGNTGELFF
>TRBD1|TRBJ2-3|TRBV29-1|medium-sized
TGCAGCGTTAGGACAGGGGGGCACGATACGCAGTATTTT
CSVRTGGHDTQYF
>TRBD2|TRBJ2-2|TRBV4-2|.
TGTGCCAGCAGCTCCCTGGCGGGGGGGGACACCGGGGAGCTGTTTTTT
CASSSLAGGDTGELFF
>TRBD1|TRBJ1-1|TRBV5-1|few
TGCGCCAGCGGGCCAGGGACAGGGTCGGGGAACACTGAAGCTTTCTTT
CASGPGTGSGNTEAFF
>.|TRBJ1-1|TRBV20-1|many
TGCATAAGCAGAAACACTGAAGCTTTCTTT
CISRNTEAFF
>.|TRBJ1-1|TRBV30|few
TGTGCCTGGATTCAGGCTGCGAGACAAGCTTTCTTT
CAWIQAARQAFF
>TRBD1|TRBJ1-1|TRBV5-1|few
TGCGCCAGCAGCTGGGGACGGGACAGAGGAGCTTTCTTT
CASSWGRDRGAFF
>.|TRBJ2-7|TRBV6-1|.
TGTGCCAGCAGGGAAATCCCCTCCTCCTACGAGCAGTACTTC
CASREIPSSYEQYF
>TRBD1|TRBJ1-1|TRBV11-2|.
TGTGCCAGCAGCTGGGGCAGGGGGGACACTGAAGCTTTCTTT
CASSWGRGDTEAFF
>.|TRBJ2-7|TRBV7-9|many
TGTGCCAGCAGCTTGTCTGAGGGAAAGGAGTACTTC
CASSLSEGKEYF
>.|TRBJ1-4|TRBV12-3/TRBV12-4|many
TGTGCCAGCAGGTCGAGGGGGGGAGGAGCGGAAAAACTGTTTTTT
CASRSRGGGAEKLFF
>.|TRBJ1-5|TRBV18|many
TGTGCCAGCTCAGCCTCGGGAAGCAATCAGCCCCAGCATTTT
CASSASGSNQPQHF
>TRBD2|TRBJ2-1|TRBV20-1|many
TGCAGTGCTAGAGATTTAGGAAGCGACAGCGGGAGCGGGCGGCAGTTCTTC
CSARDLGSDSGSGRQFF
>.|TRBJ1-1|TRBV7-9|.
TGTGCCAGCAGCTGGACAGCCACTGAAGCTTTCTTT
CASSWTATEAFF
>TRBD2|TRBJ2-2|TRBV6-5|.
TGTGCCAGCAGTTACTCTAGCGGGGCTATCACCGGGGAGCTGTTTTTT
CASSYSSGAITGELFF
>TRBD1|TRBJ1-2|TRBV4-2|many
TGTGCCAGCAGCCAACGAGACAGGGACTATGGCTACACCTTC
CASSQRDRDYGYTF
>TRBD1|TRBJ2-1|TRBV3-1|many
TGTGCCAGCAGCCAGAATCCGGGACAGGCGCATGATCCGTTCTTC
CASSQNPGQAHDPFF
>TRBD1|TRBJ1-2|TRBV11-2|few
TGTGCCAGCAGCGACGACAGGGCTACCTATGGCTACACCTTC
CASSDDRATYGYTF
>TRBD1|TRBJ1-5|TRBV7-9|.
TGTGCCAGCAGCATGGACAGGGAGGGGCGGCAGCCCCAGCATTTT
CASSMDREGRQPQHF
>.|TRBJ1-2|TRBV12-3/TRBV12-4|.
TGTGCCAGCAGTTTTCGAGGGGATGGCTACACCTTC
CASSFRGDGYTF